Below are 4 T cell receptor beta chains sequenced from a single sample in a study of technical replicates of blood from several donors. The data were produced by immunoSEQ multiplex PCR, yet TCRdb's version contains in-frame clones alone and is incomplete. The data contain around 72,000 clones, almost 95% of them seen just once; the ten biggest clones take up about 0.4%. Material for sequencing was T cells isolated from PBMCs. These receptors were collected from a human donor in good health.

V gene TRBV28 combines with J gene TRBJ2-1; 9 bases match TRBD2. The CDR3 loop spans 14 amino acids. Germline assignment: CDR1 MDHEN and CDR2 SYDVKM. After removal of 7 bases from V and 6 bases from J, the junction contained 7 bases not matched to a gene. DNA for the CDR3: TGTGCCAGCATGGGACTAGCCTCAACCAATGAGCAGTTCTTC. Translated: CASMGLASTNEQFF. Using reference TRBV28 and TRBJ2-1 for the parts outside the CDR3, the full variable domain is DVKVTQSSRYLVKRTGEKVFLECVQDMDHENMFWYRQDPGLGLRLIYFSYDVKMKEKGDIPEGYSVSREKKERFSLILESASTNQTSMYLCASMGLASTNEQFFGPGTRLTVL.

CDR3 nucleotide sequence: TGTGCCAGCAGTGACGGCGGGCCTAGCACAGATACGCAGTATTTT. It specifies CASSDGGPSTDTQYF. This chain connects TRBV2 to TRBJ2-3; perhaps TRBD2 as D (5 bases). V was trimmed by 3 bases and J by 0 bases, leaving 10 bases between them. Germline V gene lookup returns CDR1 SNHLY and CDR2 FYNNEI. CDR3 length: 15 residues.

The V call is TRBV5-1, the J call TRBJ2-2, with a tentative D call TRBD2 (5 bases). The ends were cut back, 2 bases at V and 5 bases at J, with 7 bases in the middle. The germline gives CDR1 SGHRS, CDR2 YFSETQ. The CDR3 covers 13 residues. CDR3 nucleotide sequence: TGCGCCAGCAGCTTAGTAGCGACCGGGGAGCTGTTTTTT. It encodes CASSLVATGELFF.

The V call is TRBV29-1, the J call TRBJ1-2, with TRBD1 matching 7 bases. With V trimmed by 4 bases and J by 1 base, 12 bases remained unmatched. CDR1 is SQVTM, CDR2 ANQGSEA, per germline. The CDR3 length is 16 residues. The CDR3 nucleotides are TGCAGCGTTGGGTCCCAACAGGGGCGGAGTAACTATGGCTACACCTTC. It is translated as CSVGSQQGRSNYGYTF.